The entry below describes one T cell receptor (beta chain). Its cognate antigen has yet to be identified. No much larger clone exists at a distance of one base, and base qualities are not known. The germline V gene specifies KGHDR as CDR1 and SFDVKD as CDR2. Deletion took 5 bases off V and 4 bases off J, with a span of 7 bases between the germline ends. Its CDR3 holds 13 amino acids, cysteine through phenylalanine. Only the CDR3 DNA is retained, 39 bases long and in frame from the first base. A second Seattle source provided samples from volunteer blood donors who had recovered from COVID-19. Each collaborating institution followed its own protocols to collect whole blood in K2EDTA tubes. For TCRbeta analysis, collaborators shipped samples in one of three forms: frozen whole blood, isolated PBMCs, or DNA extracted from either of those sample types. The immunoSEQ Assay, a bias-controlled multiplex PCR, was used to amplify TCRbeta CDR3 regions from genomic DNA. Regarding the original processing steps: The number of nucleated cells in each sample was estimated from the amplification of reference gene primers within the assay. Sequence reads were collapsed and filtered to measure the absolute abundance of every unique TCRbeta CDR3 rearrangement. For each sample, productive Simpson clonality was calculated as the square root of Simpson's diversity index over productive rearrangements. TCRdb obtained this table from immuneACCESS and retained in-frame rearrangements with V and J assigned. These tables miss some clones; where compared with another copy, unresolved V genes account for less than half of the shortfall, and the remainder is unexplained. V and J calls and clone size are those listed in that table; D and trimming were worked out from the DNA. Within this sample are approximately 240,000 clones, with about 88% of them counted one time only. The ten largest make up 2% to 2.5% of the sample.

This entry belongs to a study of blood T cell repertoires in COVID-19 (dated by TCRdb to about 2020). Looking at the study overall: Samples covering the acute and convalescent phases of COVID-19 were provided by collaborators in the United States, Italy and Spain. The repertoires were released in a freely available public database intended as a resource for research on the immune response to SARS-CoV-2. Samples came from the ongoing ImmuneRACE study (first 160 participants) plus 1,254 subjects from 6 global collaborators. The prospective study material was composed of cDNA or gDNA derived from T cells, B-cell-depleted T cells, or PBMCs. Sample metadata almost always included a de-identified subject ID, COVID-19 status, age in years and sex. HLA class I and class II types, where available, came from metadata supplied by the sample provider rather than from assay-based typing. The dataset comprised deeply sampled blood TCRbeta repertoires from subjects exposed to, actively infected with, or recovered from COVID-19.

The paper as a whole reports these results and caveats: How much clinical and demographic metadata was included differed by source and by participant, and the metadata was provided uncurated.

The chain employs TRBV24-1 and TRBJ2-2; no D gene can be assigned with confidence. Sequencing input: peripheral blood. The TCR sequence derives from a woman aged 40 to 49 who had recovered from COVID-19. The CDR3: CATSAGGTGELFF. The nucleotide sequence reads as follows: TGTGCCACCAGTGCCGGTGGCACCGGGGAGCTGTTTTTT.